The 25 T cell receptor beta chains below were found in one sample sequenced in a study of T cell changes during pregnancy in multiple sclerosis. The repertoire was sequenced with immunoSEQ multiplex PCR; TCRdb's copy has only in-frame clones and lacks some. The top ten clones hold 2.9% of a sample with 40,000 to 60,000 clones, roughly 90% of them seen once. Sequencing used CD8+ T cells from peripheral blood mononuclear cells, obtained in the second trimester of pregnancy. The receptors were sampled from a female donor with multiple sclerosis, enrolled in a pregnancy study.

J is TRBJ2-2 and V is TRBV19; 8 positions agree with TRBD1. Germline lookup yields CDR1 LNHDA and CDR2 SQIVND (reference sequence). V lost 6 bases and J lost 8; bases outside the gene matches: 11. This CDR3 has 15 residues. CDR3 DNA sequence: TGTGCCAGTAGGGACCTTCAGGGGGCGGCGGGGGAGCTGTTTTTT. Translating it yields CASRDLQGAAGELFF.

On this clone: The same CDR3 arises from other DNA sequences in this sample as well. CDR3: CASRQGGTEAFF. The CDR3 bases are TGTGCCAGTCGACAGGGCGGCACTGAAGCTTTCTTT. V gene TRBV19 combines with J gene TRBJ1-1; 7 bases align to TRBD1. J was trimmed by 4 bases and V by 8 bases; bases with no gene match: 4. Germline CDR1 LNHDA, CDR2 SQIVND (reference sequence). The CDR3 has 12 amino acids. Combining the CDR3 with reference TRBV19 and TRBJ1-1 gives the whole variable domain DGGITQSPKYLFRKEGQNVTLSCEQNLNHDAMYWYRQDPGQGLRLIYYSQIVNDFQKGDIAEGYSVSREKKESFPLTVTSAQKNPTAFYLCASRQGGTEAFFGQGTRLTVV.

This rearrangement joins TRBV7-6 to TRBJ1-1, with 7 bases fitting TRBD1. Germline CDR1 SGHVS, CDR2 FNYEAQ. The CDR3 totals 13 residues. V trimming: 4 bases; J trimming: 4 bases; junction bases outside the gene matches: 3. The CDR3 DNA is TGTGCCAGCAGCTCCACAGGGGCCACTGAAGCTTTCTTT. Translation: CASSSTGATEAFF. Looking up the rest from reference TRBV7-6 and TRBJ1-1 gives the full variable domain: GAGVSQSPRYKVTKRGQDVALRCDPISGHVSLYWYRQALGQGPEFLTYFNYEAQQDKSGLPNDRFSAERPEGSISTLTIQRTEQRDSAMYRCASSSTGATEAFFGQGTRLTVV.

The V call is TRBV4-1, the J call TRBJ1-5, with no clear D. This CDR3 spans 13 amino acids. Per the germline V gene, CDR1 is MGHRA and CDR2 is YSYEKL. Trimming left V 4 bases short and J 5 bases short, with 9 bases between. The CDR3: CASSPEKYQPQHF. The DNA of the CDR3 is TGCGCCAGCAGCCCGGAGAAATATCAGCCCCAGCATTTT.

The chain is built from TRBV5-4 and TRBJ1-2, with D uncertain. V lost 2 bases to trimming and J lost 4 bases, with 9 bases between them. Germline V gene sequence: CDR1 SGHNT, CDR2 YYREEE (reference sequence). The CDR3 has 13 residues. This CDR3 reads CASSLRQAYGYTF. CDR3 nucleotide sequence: TGTGCCAGCAGCTTAAGGCAGGCCTATGGCTACACCTTC.

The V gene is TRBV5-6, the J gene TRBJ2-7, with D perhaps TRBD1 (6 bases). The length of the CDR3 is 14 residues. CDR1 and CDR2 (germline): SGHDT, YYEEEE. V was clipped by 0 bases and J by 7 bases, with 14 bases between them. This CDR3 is CASSLGTAVGEQYF. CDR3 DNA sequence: TGTGCCAGCAGCTTGGGGACAGCGGTTGGGGAGCAGTACTTC.

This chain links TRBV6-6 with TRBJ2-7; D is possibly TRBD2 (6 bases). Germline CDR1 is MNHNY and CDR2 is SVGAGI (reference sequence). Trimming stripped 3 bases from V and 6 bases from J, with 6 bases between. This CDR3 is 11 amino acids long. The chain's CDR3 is CASSYSGEQYF. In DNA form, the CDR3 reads TGTGCCAGCAGTTATAGCGGCGAGCAGTACTTC.

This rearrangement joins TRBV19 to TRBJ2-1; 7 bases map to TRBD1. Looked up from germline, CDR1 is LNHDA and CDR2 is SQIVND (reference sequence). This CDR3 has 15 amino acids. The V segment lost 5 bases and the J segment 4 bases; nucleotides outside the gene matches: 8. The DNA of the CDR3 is TGTGCCAGTAGTGGTTACGGGACAGAGTACAATGAGCAGTTCTTC. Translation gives CASSGYGTEYNEQFF.

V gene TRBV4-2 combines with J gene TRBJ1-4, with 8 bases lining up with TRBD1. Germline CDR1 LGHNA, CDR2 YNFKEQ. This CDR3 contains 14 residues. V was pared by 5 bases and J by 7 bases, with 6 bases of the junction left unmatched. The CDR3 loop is CASSAGGVGEKLFF. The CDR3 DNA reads TGTGCCAGCAGCGCAGGGGGCGTCGGTGAAAAACTGTTTTTT.

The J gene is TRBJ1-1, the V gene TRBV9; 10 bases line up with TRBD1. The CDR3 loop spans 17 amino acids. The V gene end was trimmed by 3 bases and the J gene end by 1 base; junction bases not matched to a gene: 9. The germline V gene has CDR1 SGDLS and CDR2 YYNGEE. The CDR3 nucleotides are TGTGCCAGCAGCGCATCCGGGACAGGGGTAAGGAACACTGAAGCTTTCTTT. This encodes CASSASGTGVRNTEAFF.

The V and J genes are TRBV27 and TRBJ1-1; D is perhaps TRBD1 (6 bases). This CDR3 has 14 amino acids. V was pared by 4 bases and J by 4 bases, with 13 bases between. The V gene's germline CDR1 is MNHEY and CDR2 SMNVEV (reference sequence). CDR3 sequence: CASSSYRDPTEAFF. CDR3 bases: TGTGCCAGCAGTTCGTACAGGGATCCCACTGAAGCTTTCTTT.

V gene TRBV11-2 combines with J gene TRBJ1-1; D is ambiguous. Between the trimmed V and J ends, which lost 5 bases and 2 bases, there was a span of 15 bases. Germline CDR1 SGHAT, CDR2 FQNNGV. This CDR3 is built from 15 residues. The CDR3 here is CASSVKRRNNTEAFF. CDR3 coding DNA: TGTGCCAGCAGCGTTAAGCGACGAAACAACACTGAAGCTTTCTTT. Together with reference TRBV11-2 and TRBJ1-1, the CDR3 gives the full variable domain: EAGVAQSPRYKIIEKRQSVAFWCNPISGHATLYWYQQILGQGPKLLIQFQNNGVVDDSQLPKDRFSAERLKGVDSTLKIQPAKLEDSAVYLCASSVKRRNNTEAFFGQGTRLTVV.

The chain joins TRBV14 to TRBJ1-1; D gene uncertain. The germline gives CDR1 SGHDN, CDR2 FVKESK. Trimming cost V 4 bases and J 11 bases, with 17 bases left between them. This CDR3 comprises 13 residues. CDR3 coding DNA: TGTGCCAGCAGCCTGGTATCTGGGCCGCCGGCTTTCTTT. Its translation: CASSLVSGPPAFF.

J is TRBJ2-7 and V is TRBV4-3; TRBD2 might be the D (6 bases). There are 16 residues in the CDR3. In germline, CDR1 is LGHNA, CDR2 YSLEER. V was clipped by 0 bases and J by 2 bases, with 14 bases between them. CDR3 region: CASSQDRGGGTYEQYF. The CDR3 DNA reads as TGCGCCAGCAGCCAAGATCGGGGAGGTGGGACCTACGAGCAGTACTTC.

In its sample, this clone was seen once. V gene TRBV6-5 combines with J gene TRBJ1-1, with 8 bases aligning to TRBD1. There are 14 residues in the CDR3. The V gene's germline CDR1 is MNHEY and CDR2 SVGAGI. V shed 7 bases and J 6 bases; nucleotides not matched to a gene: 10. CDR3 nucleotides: TGTGCCAGCAAACTCGGACAGGGTCGGCCTGAAGCTTTCTTT. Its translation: CASKLGQGRPEAFF.

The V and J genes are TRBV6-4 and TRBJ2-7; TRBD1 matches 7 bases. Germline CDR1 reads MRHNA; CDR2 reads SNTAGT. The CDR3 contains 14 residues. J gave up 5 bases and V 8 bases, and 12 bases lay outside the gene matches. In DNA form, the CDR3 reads TGTGCCAGCCCCCCCCCGACAGGGCCCAACGAGCAGTACTTC. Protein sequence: CASPPPTGPNEQYF.

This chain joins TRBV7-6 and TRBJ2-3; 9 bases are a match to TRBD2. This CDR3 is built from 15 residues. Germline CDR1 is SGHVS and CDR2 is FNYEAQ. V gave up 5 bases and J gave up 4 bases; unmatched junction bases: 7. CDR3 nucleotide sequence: TGTGCCAGCAGCACAATAGCGGGGGCCGCAGATACGCAGTATTTT. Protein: CASSTIAGAADTQYF.

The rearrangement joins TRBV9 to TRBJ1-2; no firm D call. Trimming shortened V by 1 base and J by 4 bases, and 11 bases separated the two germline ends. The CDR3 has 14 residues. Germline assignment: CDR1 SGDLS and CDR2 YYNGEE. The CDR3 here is CASSVNRQIYGYTF. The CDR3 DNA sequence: TGTGCCAGCAGCGTAAATCGCCAGATCTATGGCTACACCTTC.

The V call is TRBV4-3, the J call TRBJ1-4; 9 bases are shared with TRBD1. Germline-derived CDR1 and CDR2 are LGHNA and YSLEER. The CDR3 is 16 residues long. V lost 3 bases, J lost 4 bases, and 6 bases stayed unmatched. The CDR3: CASSQRTGGFNEKLFF. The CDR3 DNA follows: TGCGCCAGCAGCCAGCGAACAGGGGGCTTTAATGAAAAACTGTTTTTT.

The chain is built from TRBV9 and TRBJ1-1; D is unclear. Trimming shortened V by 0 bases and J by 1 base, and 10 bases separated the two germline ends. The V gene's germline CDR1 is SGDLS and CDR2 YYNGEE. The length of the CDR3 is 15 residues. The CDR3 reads CASSVAPGSNTEAFF. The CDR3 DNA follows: TGTGCCAGCAGCGTAGCTCCGGGGTCGAACACTGAAGCTTTCTTT.

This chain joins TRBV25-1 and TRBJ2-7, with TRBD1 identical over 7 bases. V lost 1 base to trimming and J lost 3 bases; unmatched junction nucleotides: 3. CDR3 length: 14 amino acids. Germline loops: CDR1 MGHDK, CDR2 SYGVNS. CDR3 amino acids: CASSESQGDYEQYF. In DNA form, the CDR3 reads TGTGCCAGCAGTGAATCCCAGGGGGACTACGAGCAGTACTTC.

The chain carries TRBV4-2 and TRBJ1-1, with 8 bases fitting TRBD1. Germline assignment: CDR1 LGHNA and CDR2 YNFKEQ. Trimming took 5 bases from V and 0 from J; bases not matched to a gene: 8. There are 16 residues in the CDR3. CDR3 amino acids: CASSGTGGSMNTEAFF. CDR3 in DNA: TGTGCCAGCAGCGGCACAGGGGGTTCGATGAACACTGAAGCTTTCTTT.

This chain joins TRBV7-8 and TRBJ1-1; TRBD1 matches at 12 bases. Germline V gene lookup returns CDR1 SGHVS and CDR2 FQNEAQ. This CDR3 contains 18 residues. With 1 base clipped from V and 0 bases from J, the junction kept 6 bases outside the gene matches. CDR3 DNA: TGTGCCAGCAGCTTAGTGGGGACAGGGGGCGGGATGAACACTGAAGCTTTCTTT. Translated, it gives CASSLVGTGGGMNTEAFF. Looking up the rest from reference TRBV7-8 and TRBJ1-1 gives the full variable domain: GAGVSQSPRYKVAKRGQDVALRCDPISGHVSLFWYQQALGQGPEFLTYFQNEAQLDKSGLPSDRFFAERPEGSVSTLKIQRTQQEDSAVYLCASSLVGTGGGMNTEAFFGQGTRLTVV.

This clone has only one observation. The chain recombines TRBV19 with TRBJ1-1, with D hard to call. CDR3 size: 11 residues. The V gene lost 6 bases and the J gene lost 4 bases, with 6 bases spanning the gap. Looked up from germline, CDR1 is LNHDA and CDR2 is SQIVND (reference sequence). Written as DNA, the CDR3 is TGTGCCAGTAGGTTCGGCACTGAAGCTTTCTTT. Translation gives CASRFGTEAFF.

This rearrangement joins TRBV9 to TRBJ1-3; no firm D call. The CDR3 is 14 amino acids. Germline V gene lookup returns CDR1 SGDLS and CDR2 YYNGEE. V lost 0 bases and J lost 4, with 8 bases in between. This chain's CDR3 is CASSVGQSGNTIYF. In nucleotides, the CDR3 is TGTGCCAGCAGCGTAGGGCAGTCGGGAAACACCATATATTTT.